In its sample, the clone carrying this T cell receptor beta chain was seen once. This specimen comes from a study of PD-1 blockade in classical Hodgkin lymphoma. Every patient relapsed after autologous stem cell transplantation, and brentuximab vedotin exposure varied. Sequencing was performed with immunoSEQ multiplex PCR; in TCRdb, only in-frame clones are kept and a portion is missing. In the table there are 100,000 to 130,000 clones, 89% of which are singletons. This CDR3 contains 12 residues. CDR1 and CDR2 from the germline V gene are SGHAT and FQNNGV. V dropped 6 bases and J dropped 8 bases, with 13 bases sitting between them.

This sequence originates from a human donor with classical Hodgkin lymphoma. The gene calls are TRBV11-2 and TRBJ1-1, with D possibly matching TRBD1 (6 bases). The specimen comprised peripheral blood mononuclear cells (PBMCs), sampled before the second cycle of nivolumab. The CDR3 is CASSHPGGEAFF. The CDR3 DNA follows: TGTGCCAGCAGTCATCCGGGGGGCGAAGCTTTCTTT.